The rows below give T cell receptor beta chains drawn from one sample of a study of shared clonotypes between healthy human individuals. Clones were sequenced by immunoSEQ multiplex PCR, and TCRdb holds only the in-frame ones, with some missing. Here the sample spans about 2,500,000 clones, more than 90% being singletons. The specimen was naive CD4+ T cells sorted from blood. Every receptor here comes from a man younger than 35 in good health. Both conserved end residues are part of each CDR3. A D gene is named only where the DNA matches it firmly. Where a row states a size, it is once, few, many or the class of an expanded clone; other rows omit it.

TRBD1,TRBV30,TRBJ1-3,-,TGTGCCTTGAAATTACCGGGACAGGGTGGAAACACCATATATTTT,CALKLPGQGGNTIYF
-,TRBV28,TRBJ2-3,-,TGTGCCAGCAGTCTCCTCACAGATACGCAGTATTTT,CASSLLTDTQYF
TRBD2,TRBV2,TRBJ2-7,-,TGTGCCAGCAACCCCGGACTAGCGGGAGGCCAGGGGTACTTC,CASNPGLAGGQGYF
-,TRBV9,TRBJ1-1,-,TGTGCCAGCAGCCCCAGACAGAACACTGAAGCTTTCTTT,CASSPRQNTEAFF
-,TRBV4-3,TRBJ1-6,-,TGCGCCAGCAGCCGGGACCGGAGCTCCTATAATTCACCCCTCCACTTT,CASSRDRSSYNSPLHF
TRBD1,TRBV9,TRBJ2-6,-,TGTGCCAGCAGCGTCGACAGGGTGAGCTCTGGGGCCAACGTCCTGACTTTC,CASSVDRVSSGANVLTF
-,TRBV6-5,TRBJ2-1,-,TGTGCCAGCAGTTACTCTCCGGACAATGAGCAGTTCTTC,CASSYSPDNEQFF
TRBD2,TRBV4-1,TRBJ2-7,-,TGCGCCAGCAGCCAAGATCGGGGGGGCCAGCTCTACGAGCAGTACTTC,CASSQDRGGQLYEQYF
-,TRBV6-6,TRBJ2-2,-,TGTGCCAGCAGTGCACCCCCTAGGCAGAACACCGGGGAGCTGTTTTTT,CASSAPPRQNTGELFF
TRBD1,TRBV28,TRBJ1-2,-,TGTGCCAGCAGTCGGGAACAGGGGATCTATGGCTACACCTTC,CASSREQGIYGYTF
-,TRBV12-5,TRBJ2-7,-,TGTGCTAGTGGTCCGCATGTCGGGAACGAGCAGTACTTC,CASGPHVGNEQYF
TRBD1,TRBV5-1,TRBJ2-6,-,TGCGCCAGCAGCTTGACAGGGGCTGGGGCCAACGTCCTGACTTTC,CASSLTGAGANVLTF
-,TRBV6-1,TRBJ2-7,-,TGTGCCAGCAGTGAAACGGGGGGCCGGGAGCAGTACTTC,CASSETGGREQYF
TRBD1,TRBV6-4,TRBJ1-2,-,TGTGCCAGCAGGAAGACAGGGACCGACTATGGCTACACCTTC,CASRKTGTDYGYTF
TRBD2,TRBV7-9,TRBJ2-7,-,TGTGCCACCGACCAGATCGGTGCCGGGGGGACTTACGAGCAGTACTTC,CATDQIGAGGTYEQYF
TRBD1,TRBV19,TRBJ2-3,-,TGTGCCAGTAGTATTAGTCAGGGGGTCACAGATACGCAGTATTTT,CASSISQGVTDTQYF
-,TRBV11-2,TRBJ2-7,once,TGTGCCAGCAGCCCGGACCGTTACGAGCAGTACTTC,CASSPDRYEQYF
-,TRBV4-3,TRBJ2-5,-,TGCGCCAGCAGCCAAGATGTTGGGTTTGGAGAGACCCAGTACTTC,CASSQDVGFGETQYF
TRBD1,TRBV6-4,TRBJ2-1,-,TGTGCCAGCAGTGACTCCGGCGGGACAGGGTACGGTGAGCAGTTCTTC,CASSDSGGTGYGEQFF
TRBD1,TRBV6-5,TRBJ2-7,-,TGTGCCAGCAGCCGCCCGGGACAGCCTTACGAGCAGTACTTC,CASSRPGQPYEQYF
-,TRBV10-3,TRBJ2-1,-,TGTGCCACAGAGACCGGGGTCTCGAGGGGTGAGCAGTTCTTC,CATETGVSRGEQFF
-,TRBV5-1,TRBJ1-1,-,TGCGCCAGCAGCTTGGCCTACGGGGGCACTGAAGCTTTCTTT,CASSLAYGGTEAFF
-,TRBV14,TRBJ1-4,-,TGTGCCAGCAGCCAAGGTGGACTCCTAACTAATGAAAAACTGTTTTTT,CASSQGGLLTNEKLFF
TRBD2,TRBV10-3,TRBJ2-7,-,TGTGCCATCGGGGGGGAGAGAGAGCAGTACTTC,CAIGGEREQYF
-,TRBV4-1,TRBJ2-7,-,TGCGCCAGCAGCCAAGATTTTGGCGCAATGGGTCCCTACGAGCAGTACTTC,CASSQDFGAMGPYEQYF
TRBD1,TRBV11-2,TRBJ2-5,-,TGTGCCAGCAGCGCGGACAGGACCCAAGAGACCCAGTACTTC,CASSADRTQETQYF
TRBD2,TRBV12-5,TRBJ2-7,-,TGTGCTAGTGGTCCAGGGACTAGCGGCTCTTCAGAGCAGTACTTC,CASGPGTSGSSEQYF
TRBD1,TRBV19,TRBJ2-5,-,TGTGCCAGTAGTCCCCAGGACAGGGTGCTTCAAGAGACCCAGTACTTC,CASSPQDRVLQETQYF
-,TRBV11-2,TRBJ2-3,-,TGTGCCAGCAGCTTAGTACCAGGGAACACAGATACGCAGTATTTT,CASSLVPGNTDTQYF
TRBD1,TRBV6-1,TRBJ1-2,-,TGTGCCAGCAGTGAAGGACAGGGGGCGAGCTATGGCTACACCTTC,CASSEGQGASYGYTF
-,TRBV15,TRBJ2-7,-,TGTGCCACCAGCAGAACTACCCACCAGGGAACCTACGAGCAGTACTTC,CATSRTTHQGTYEQYF
-,TRBV5-4,TRBJ2-1,-,TGTGCCAGCAGCCCAATTCCGAGCTCCTACAATGAGCAGTTCTTC,CASSPIPSSYNEQFF
TRBD1,TRBV25-1,TRBJ1-4,once,TGTGCCAGCCGTGACAGGGGGGGGGAAAAACTGTTTTTT,CASRDRGGEKLFF
-,TRBV19,TRBJ2-2,-,TGTGCCAGTAGCCGGGTCTCTGGCCCCGGGGAGCTGTTTTTT,CASSRVSGPGELFF
-,TRBV11-2,TRBJ1-5,-,TGTGCCAGCAGCGCGGGACAAGGGGTACATTTT,CASSAGQGVHF
-,TRBV4-1,TRBJ2-3,-,TGCGCCAGCAGCCCGCTGGGGGCATCGACAGATACGCAGTATTTT,CASSPLGASTDTQYF
-,TRBV5-6,TRBJ2-3,-,TGTGCCAGCAGCTTAACAGATACGCAGTATTTT,CASSLTDTQYF
TRBD1,TRBV7-2,TRBJ2-6,-,TGTGCCAGCAGCTTAGTCGGGACAGGGTACTCTGGGGCCAACGTCCTGACTTTC,CASSLVGTGYSGANVLTF
-,TRBV10-3,TRBJ1-6,-,TGTGCCATCAGTGATGGTGGTTCACCCCTCCACTTT,CAISDGGSPLHF
TRBD1,TRBV2,TRBJ2-6,-,TGTGCCAGTACGACAGGGATCTCTGGGGCCAACGTCCTGACTTTC,CASTTGISGANVLTF
-,TRBV5-1,TRBJ2-5,-,TGCGCCAGCAGCTTTGAGGTCGGGACGAAGACCACACTTCAAGAGACCCAGTACTTC,CASSFEVGTKTTLQETQYF
-,TRBV4-1,TRBJ1-5,-,TGCGCCAGCAGCCAAGGTGATGGCAATCAGCCCCAGCATTTT,CASSQGDGNQPQHF
-,TRBV6-1,TRBJ2-1,once,TGTGCCAGCAGTGAATGGGGCGCAATGCGGTTTGAGCAGTTCTTC,CASSEWGAMRFEQFF
-,TRBV29-1,TRBJ2-3,-,TGCAGCGTTGAAGATCCCCCCGGACACGGCCTCACAGATACGCAGTATTTT,CSVEDPPGHGLTDTQYF
-,TRBV7-2,TRBJ2-7,once,TGTGCCAGCAGCGGACCCCGGGGGGCGGTATCTTACGAGCAGTACTTC,CASSGPRGAVSYEQYF
-,TRBV18,TRBJ1-1,-,TGTGCCAGCTCACAACTTAAAGGAGGGACTGAAGCTTTCTTT,CASSQLKGGTEAFF